The present TCR beta chain was sequenced within a study of blood T cell repertoires in COVID-19. Study as a whole: Samples taken during acute and convalescent COVID-19 were collected in the United States, Italy and Spain. Sources were T cells, B-cell-depleted T cells, or PBMCs; the material itself was cDNA or gDNA.

This clone has only one observation. The germline gives CDR1 SGHRS, CDR2 YFSETQ. The CDR3 is 14 amino acids. The V end lost 0 bases, the J end lost 5 bases, and 11 bases lay between the germline ends. Authors' analysis steps: Estimation of nucleated cell counts was performed using reference gene primer amplification. TCRdb keeps only in-frame clones here, not all; method: immunoSEQ multiplex PCR. From that table come the V and J calls and clone size; the DNA was used to work out D and trimming. The sample yields some 99,000 clones, 80% to 90% seen once. The clonotype originates from a woman of 80 years or more with active or convalescent COVID-19. The chain links TRBV5-1 to TRBJ2-5, with D possibly matching TRBD1 (5 bases). The sample taken for sequencing was peripheral blood. CDR3 bases: TGCGCCAGCAGCTTGGAAAGGGGCGCGGAGACCCAGTACTTC. Protein sequence: CASSLERGAETQYF.